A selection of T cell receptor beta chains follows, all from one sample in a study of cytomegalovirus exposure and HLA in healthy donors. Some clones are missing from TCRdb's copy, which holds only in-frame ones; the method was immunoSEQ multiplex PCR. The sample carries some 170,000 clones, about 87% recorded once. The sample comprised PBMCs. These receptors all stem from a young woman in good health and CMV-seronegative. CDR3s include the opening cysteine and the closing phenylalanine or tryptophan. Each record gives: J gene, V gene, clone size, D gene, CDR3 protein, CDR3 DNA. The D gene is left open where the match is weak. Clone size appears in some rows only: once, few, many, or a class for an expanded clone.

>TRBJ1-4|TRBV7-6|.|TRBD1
CASSLGTGVKTNEKLFF
TGTGCCAGCAGCTTGGGGACAGGGGTTAAAACTAATGAAAAACTGTTTTTT
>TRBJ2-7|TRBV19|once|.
CASSPSILVTEQYF
TGTGCCAGTAGTCCATCCATTTTAGTTACGGAGCAGTACTTC
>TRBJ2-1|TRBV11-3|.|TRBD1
CASSLDPGQGAMQFF
TGTGCCAGCAGCTTAGATCCGGGCCAGGGGGCTATGCAGTTCTTC
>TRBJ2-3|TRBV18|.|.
CASSPRSTGGTDTQYF
TGTGCCAGCTCACCACGGTCTACAGGAGGCACAGATACGCAGTATTTT
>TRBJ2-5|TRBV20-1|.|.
CSGTLQETQYF
TGCAGCGGGACTCTTCAAGAGACCCAGTACTTC
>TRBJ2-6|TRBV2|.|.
CASSDDGPRSGANVLTF
TGTGCCAGCAGTGACGATGGCCCCCGCTCTGGGGCCAACGTCCTGACTTTC
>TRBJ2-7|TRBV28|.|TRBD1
CASSLGWGQVKYF
TGTGCCAGCAGTTTAGGCTGGGGACAGGTCAAGTACTTC
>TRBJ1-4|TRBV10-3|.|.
CAISESGSTNEKLFF
TGTGCCATCAGTGAGTCAGGGAGCACTAATGAAAAACTGTTTTTT
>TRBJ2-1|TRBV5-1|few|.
CASSLSGSGHNEQFF
TGCGCCAGCAGCTTGAGTGGGAGTGGGCACAATGAGCAGTTCTTC
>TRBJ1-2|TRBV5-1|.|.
CASSLRGYTF
TGCGCCAGCAGCTTACGGGGCTACACCTTC
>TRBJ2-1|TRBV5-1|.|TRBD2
CASVPSGGYNEQFF
TGCGCCAGCGTACCTAGCGGGGGCTACAATGAGCAGTTCTTC
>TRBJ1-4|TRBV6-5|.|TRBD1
CASSVQGARSEKLFF
TGTGCCAGCAGTGTACAGGGGGCCCGGAGCGAAAAACTGTTTTTT
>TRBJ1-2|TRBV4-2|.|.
CASSQDGQNYGYTF
TGTGCCAGCAGCCAAGATGGCCAAAACTATGGCTACACCTTC
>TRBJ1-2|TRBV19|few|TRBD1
CASLTGYYGYTF
TGTGCCAGCCTGACAGGGTACTATGGCTACACCTTC
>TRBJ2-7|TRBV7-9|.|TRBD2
CASSSPGGDPYEQYF
TGTGCCAGCAGCTCCCCGGGAGGGGACCCCTACGAGCAGTACTTC
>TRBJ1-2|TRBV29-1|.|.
CSVEFLPRSTNYGYTF
TGCAGCGTTGAGTTCTTGCCCCGGAGCACTAACTATGGCTACACCTTC